This T cell receptor (beta chain) was sequenced for a study of blood T cell repertoires in COVID-19. Study-level information: Collection of acute and convalescent COVID-19 samples took place in the United States, Italy and Spain.

Germline V gene lookup returns CDR1 ENHRY and CDR2 SYGVKD. The trim removed 4 bases at V and 5 bases at J, leaving 2 bases unmatched. The CDR3 has 13 amino acids. Recruits, aged roughly 18 to 95 years, lived in around 24 US areas. TCRdb's table, derived via immunoSEQ multiplex PCR, lists solely in-frame clones and lacks some. The sample holds 150,000 to 200,000 clones; roughly 90% are singletons and the top ten take roughly 0.8%. The sample was PBMCs or T cells enriched from blood (not recorded which). The genes are TRBV10-3 and TRBJ1-5, with 7 bases fitting TRBD1. This receptor was taken from a woman between 18 and 30 years old who had recovered from COVID-19. CDR3 coding DNA: TGTGCCATCAGTGGCAGGGGGGATCAGCCCCAGCATTTT. Its protein product is CAISGRGDQPQHF.